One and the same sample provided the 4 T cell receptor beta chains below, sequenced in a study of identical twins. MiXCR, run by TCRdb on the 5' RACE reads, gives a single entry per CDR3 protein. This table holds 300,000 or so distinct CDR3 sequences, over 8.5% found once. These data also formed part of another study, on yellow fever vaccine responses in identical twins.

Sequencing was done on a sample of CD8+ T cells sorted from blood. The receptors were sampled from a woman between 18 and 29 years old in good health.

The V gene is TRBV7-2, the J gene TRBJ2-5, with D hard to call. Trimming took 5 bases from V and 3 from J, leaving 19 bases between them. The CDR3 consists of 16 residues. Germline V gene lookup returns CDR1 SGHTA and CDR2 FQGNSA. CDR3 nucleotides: TGTGCCAGCAGCCTCCTCCCCGACACGGGCGAAGAGACCCAGTACTTC. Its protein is CASSLLPDTGEETQYF.

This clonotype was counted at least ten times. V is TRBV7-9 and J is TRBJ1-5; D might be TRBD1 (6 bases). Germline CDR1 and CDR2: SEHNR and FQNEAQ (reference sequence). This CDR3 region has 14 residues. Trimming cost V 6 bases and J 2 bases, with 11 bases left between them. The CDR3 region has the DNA TGTGCCAGCAGTCCGGGGGCGGGCAATCAGCCCCAGCATTTT. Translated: CASSPGAGNQPQHF.

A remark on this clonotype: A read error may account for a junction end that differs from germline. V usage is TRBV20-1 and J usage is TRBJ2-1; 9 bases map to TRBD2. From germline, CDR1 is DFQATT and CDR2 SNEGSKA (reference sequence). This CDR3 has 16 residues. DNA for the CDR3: TGCTGTGCTAGAGATTCGGCTAGCGGGACGTACAATGAGCAGTTCTTC. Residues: CCARDSASGTYNEQFF.

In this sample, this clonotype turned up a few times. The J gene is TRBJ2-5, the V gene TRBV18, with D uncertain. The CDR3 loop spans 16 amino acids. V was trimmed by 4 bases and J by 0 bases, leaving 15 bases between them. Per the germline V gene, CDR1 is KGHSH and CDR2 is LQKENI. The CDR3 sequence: CASSLGPMGHQETQYF. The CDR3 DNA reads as TGTGCCAGCTCACTAGGACCGATGGGCCACCAAGAGACCCAGTACTTC.